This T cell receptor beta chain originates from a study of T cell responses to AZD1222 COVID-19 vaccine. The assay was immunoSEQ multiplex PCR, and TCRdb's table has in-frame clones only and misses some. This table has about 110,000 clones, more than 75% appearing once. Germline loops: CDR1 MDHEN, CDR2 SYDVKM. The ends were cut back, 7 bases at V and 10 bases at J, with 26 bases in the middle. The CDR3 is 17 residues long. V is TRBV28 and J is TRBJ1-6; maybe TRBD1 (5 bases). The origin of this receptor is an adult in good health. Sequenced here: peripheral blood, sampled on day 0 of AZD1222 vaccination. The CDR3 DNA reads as TGTGCCAGCACCTTAATCTCCCCGGGGGGGTTTGGCTCACCCCTCCACTTT. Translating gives CASTLISPGGFGSPLHF.